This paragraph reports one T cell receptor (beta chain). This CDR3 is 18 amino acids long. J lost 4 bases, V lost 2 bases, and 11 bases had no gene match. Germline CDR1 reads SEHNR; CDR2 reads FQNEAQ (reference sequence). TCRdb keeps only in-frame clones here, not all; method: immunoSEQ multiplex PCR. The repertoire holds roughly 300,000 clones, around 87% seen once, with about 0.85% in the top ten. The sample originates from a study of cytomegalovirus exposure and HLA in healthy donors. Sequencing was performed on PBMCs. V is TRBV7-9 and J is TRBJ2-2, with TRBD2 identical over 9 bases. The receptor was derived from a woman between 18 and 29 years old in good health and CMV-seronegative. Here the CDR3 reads CASSLRELLAGSTGELFF. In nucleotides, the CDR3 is TGTGCCAGCAGCTTAAGGGAATTGCTAGCGGGAAGCACCGGGGAGCTGTTTTTT.